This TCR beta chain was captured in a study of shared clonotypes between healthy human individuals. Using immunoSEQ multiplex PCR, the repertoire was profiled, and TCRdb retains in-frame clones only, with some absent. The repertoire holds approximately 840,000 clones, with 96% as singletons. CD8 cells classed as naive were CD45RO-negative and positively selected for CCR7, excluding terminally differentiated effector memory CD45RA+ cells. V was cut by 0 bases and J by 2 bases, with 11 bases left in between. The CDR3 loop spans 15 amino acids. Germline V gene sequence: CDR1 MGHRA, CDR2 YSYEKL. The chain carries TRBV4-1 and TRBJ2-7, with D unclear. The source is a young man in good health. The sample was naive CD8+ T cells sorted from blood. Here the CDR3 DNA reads TGCGCCAGCAGCCAAGAACGCCCCTATACCTACGAGCAGTACTTC. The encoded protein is CASSQERPYTYEQYF.